These T cell receptor beta chains were read from a single sample in a study of blood T cell repertoires in COVID-19. Sequencing used immunoSEQ multiplex PCR; TCRdb keeps in-frame clones, though not all of them. The table has 40,000 to 50,000 clones, more than 75% seen once. The sequenced material came from peripheral blood. These receptors all come from a woman aged 80 or older with COVID-19, enrolled during active disease. Each CDR3 is given with its conserved first and last residue. D genes are given only for firm matches. Rows give clone size only sometimes, using once, few, many, or a class for an expanded clone.

TRBJ2-7 | TRBV5-1 | . | . | CASSLASGAPNYEQYF | TGCGCCAGCAGCTTGGCCTCAGGGGCCCCAAATTACGAGCAGTACTTC
TRBJ2-1 | TRBV19 | . | . | CATSDRFYNEQFF | TGTGCCACCAGCGACAGATTCTACAATGAGCAGTTCTTC
TRBJ2-7 | TRBV15 | . | . | CATSRGRGSEREQYF | TGTGCCACCAGCAGAGGCCGGGGGTCGGAGAGGGAGCAGTACTTC
TRBJ2-1 | TRBV4-2 | . | . | CASSQGQGGSYNEQFF | TGTGCCAGCAGCCAAGGCCAGGGCGGCTCCTACAATGAGCAGTTCTTC
TRBJ1-1 | TRBV6-5 | . | . | CASTPTLNTEAFF | TGTGCCAGCACGCCAACTTTGAACACTGAAGCTTTCTTT
TRBJ1-5 | TRBV5-4 | . | . | CASSLDINQPQHF | TGTGCCAGCAGCTTGGACATCAATCAGCCCCAGCATTTT
TRBJ1-1 | TRBV6-6 | . | . | CASSYEGGSTEAFF | TGTGCCAGCAGTTACGAGGGGGGGAGTACTGAAGCTTTCTTT
TRBJ1-1 | TRBV29-1 | . | once | CSVGRGGNTEAFF | TGCAGCGTTGGAAGGGGCGGGAACACTGAAGCTTTCTTT
TRBJ2-7 | TRBV5-8 | TRBD1 | . | CATLATGTGSEQYF | TGTGCCACCCTTGCGACCGGGACAGGGTCCGAGCAGTACTTC
TRBJ1-4 | TRBV18 | TRBD1 | once | CASSPPGQGRTLNEKLFF | TGTGCCAGCTCACCACCGGGACAGGGGCGAACTCTTAATGAAAAACTGTTTTTT
TRBJ1-4 | TRBV6-5 | TRBD1 | . | CASSDRETNEKLFF | TGTGCCAGCAGCGACAGGGAGACTAATGAAAAACTGTTTTTT
TRBJ1-2 | TRBV28 | . | . | CASSQGPTNYGYTF | TGTGCCAGCAGCCAGGGGCCCACTAACTATGGCTACACCTTC
TRBJ2-5 | TRBV27 | TRBD1 | . | CASSPTGAVRETQYF | TGTGCCAGCAGTCCTACAGGGGCGGTACGAGAGACCCAGTACTTC
TRBJ1-2 | TRBV27 | . | . | CASTALLGGVDGYTF | TGTGCCAGCACTGCCCTACTCGGGGGGGTTGATGGCTACACCTTC
TRBJ1-5 | TRBV2 | . | . | CASRGDGNQPQHF | TGTGCCAGCAGGGGAGACGGTAATCAGCCCCAGCATTTT
TRBJ2-1 | TRBV7-8 | . | . | CASSLGGVYNEQFF | TGTGCCAGCAGCTTAGGGGGCGTATACAATGAGCAGTTCTTC
TRBJ1-1 | TRBV6-5 | . | . | CASTSSMNTEAFF | TGTGCCAGCACTTCGAGCATGAACACTGAAGCTTTCTTT
TRBJ1-1 | TRBV12-3/TRBV12-4 | . | . | CASSMRFGTEAFF | TGTGCCAGCAGCATGAGGTTTGGCACTGAAGCTTTCTTT
TRBJ1-5 | TRBV30 | . | . | CAWSVQGQPQHF | TGTGCCTGGAGTGTACAGGGTCAGCCCCAGCATTTT
TRBJ1-5 | TRBV5-8 | TRBD1 | . | CASITGQGGGQPQHF | TGTGCCAGCATCACTGGACAGGGAGGAGGTCAGCCCCAGCATTTT
TRBJ1-1 | TRBV5-1 | . | . | CASSPAAGRGGNTEAFF | TGCGCCAGCAGCCCGGCGGCGGGGAGGGGTGGGAACACTGAAGCTTTCTTT
TRBJ2-6 | TRBV5-1 | . | . | CASSLTGTGANVLTF | TGCGCCAGCAGCTTAACAGGAACTGGGGCCAACGTCCTGACTTTC
TRBJ2-3 | TRBV5-5 | TRBD2 | . | CASSLAGGGTDTQYF | TGTGCCAGCAGCTTGGCGGGGGGGGGCACAGATACGCAGTATTTT
TRBJ1-2 | TRBV19 | . | once | CASSIDRTTGPPYGYTF | TGTGCCAGTAGTATAGATCGGACGACAGGACCTCCCTATGGCTACACCTTC
TRBJ2-5 | TRBV6-5 | TRBD2 | once | CASASGTSDRAQYF | TGTGCCAGCGCATCAGGGACTAGCGATAGGGCCCAGTACTTC
TRBJ2-1 | TRBV5-1 | TRBD2 | . | CASSLASLAGNEQFF | TGCGCCAGCAGCTTGGCCTCGCTAGCGGGCAATGAGCAGTTCTTC
TRBJ2-7 | TRBV6-1 | . | . | CASSDVSSSKEEQYF | TGTGCCAGCAGTGATGTTTCGAGCAGTAAGGAGGAGCAGTACTTC
TRBJ2-2 | TRBV3-1/TRBV3-2 | . | . | CASSQGAGELFF | TGTGCCAGCAGCCAAGGGGCAGGGGAGCTGTTTTTT
TRBJ2-7 | TRBV7-2 | TRBD2 | . | CASSLGLAGEGYEQYF | TGTGCCAGCAGCTTAGGACTAGCGGGAGAGGGTTACGAGCAGTACTTC
TRBJ1-5 | TRBV19 | . | . | CASSISRIGNQPQHF | TGTGCCAGTAGTATATCCAGAATCGGCAATCAGCCCCAGCATTTT
TRBJ1-6 | TRBV2 | TRBD1 | few | CASSVPRDRAISSYNSPLHF | TGTGCCAGCAGTGTCCCCCGGGACAGAGCTATTAGCTCCTATAATTCACCCCTCCACTTT
TRBJ1-1 | TRBV2 | . | few | CASSGVYRNTEAFF | TGTGCCAGCAGTGGAGTCTACAGGAACACTGAAGCTTTCTTT
TRBJ1-1 | TRBV6-6 | . | once | CASSPFGTEAFF | TGTGCCAGCAGCCCCTTCGGCACTGAAGCTTTCTTT
TRBJ2-5 | TRBV2 | TRBD2 | . | CASSEARAGGPATQYF | TGTGCCAGCAGTGAAGCTAGAGCGGGGGGGCCAGCGACCCAGTACTTC
TRBJ1-1 | TRBV18 | . | . | CASSPDRKNTEAFF | TGTGCCAGCTCACCAGACAGGAAGAACACTGAAGCTTTCTTT
TRBJ2-7 | TRBV27 | TRBD1 | . | CASSLGRTGPYEQYF | TGTGCCAGCAGTTTGGGTCGGACAGGTCCCTACGAGCAGTACTTC
TRBJ2-1 | TRBV4-1 | TRBD2 | . | CASSQTLAGGAYNEQFF | TGCGCCAGCAGCCAAACACTAGCGGGAGGGGCCTACAATGAGCAGTTCTTC
TRBJ2-7 | TRBV28 | TRBD1 | . | CASSSAGTGAHEQYF | TGTGCCAGCAGCTCCGCCGGGACAGGGGCCCACGAGCAGTACTTC
TRBJ2-5 | TRBV4-2 | TRBD2 | . | CASSQGTSGRAGETQYF | TGTGCCAGCAGCCAAGGGACTAGCGGGAGGGCCGGGGAGACCCAGTACTTC
TRBJ2-3 | TRBV6-6 | TRBD1 | . | CASGRPGTGNTDTQYF | TGTGCCAGCGGAAGGCCCGGGACAGGGAACACAGATACGCAGTATTTT
TRBJ1-2 | TRBV30 | TRBD1 | . | CAWSAGTDYGYTF | TGTGCCTGGAGTGCTGGGACAGACTATGGCTACACCTTC
TRBJ1-5 | TRBV6-5 | . | . | CASSYSNSYNQPQHF | TGTGCCAGCAGTTACTCCAACAGCTACAATCAGCCCCAGCATTTT
TRBJ1-2 | TRBV5-1 | TRBD1 | . | CASSSDGQGSGYTF | TGCGCCAGCAGCTCAGATGGACAGGGTAGTGGGTACACCTTC
TRBJ2-7 | TRBV5-4 | . | . | CASSLQAAYEQYF | TGTGCCAGCAGCTTGCAGGCCGCGTACGAGCAGTACTTC